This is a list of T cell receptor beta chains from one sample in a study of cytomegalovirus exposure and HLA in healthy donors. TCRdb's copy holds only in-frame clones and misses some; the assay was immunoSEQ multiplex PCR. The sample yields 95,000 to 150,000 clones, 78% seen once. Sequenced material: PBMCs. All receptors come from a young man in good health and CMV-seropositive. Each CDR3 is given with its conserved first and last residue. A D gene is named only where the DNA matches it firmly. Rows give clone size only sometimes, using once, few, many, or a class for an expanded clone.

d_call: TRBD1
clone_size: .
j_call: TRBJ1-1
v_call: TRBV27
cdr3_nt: TGTGCCAGCAGTACCGGACAGGGTAGCACTGAAGCTTTCTTT
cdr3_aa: CASSTGQGSTEAFF

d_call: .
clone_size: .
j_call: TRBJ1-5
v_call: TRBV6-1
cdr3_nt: TGTGCCAGCTTCCGGGGGGCCGGTCAGCCCCAGCATTTT
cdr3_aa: CASFRGAGQPQHF

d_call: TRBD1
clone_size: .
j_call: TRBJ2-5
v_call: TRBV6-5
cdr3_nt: TGTGCCAGCAAGATACAACAGGGGGCGGAAGAGACCCAGTACTTC
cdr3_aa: CASKIQQGAEETQYF

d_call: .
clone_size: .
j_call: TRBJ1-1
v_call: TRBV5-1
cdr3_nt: TGCGCCAGCAGTCGGGAGGGAGCTGAAGCTTTCTTT
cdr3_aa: CASSREGAEAFF

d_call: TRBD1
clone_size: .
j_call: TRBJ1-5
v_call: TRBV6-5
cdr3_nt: TGTGCCAGCAGGCCGGACAGGGGGCGAGATCAGCCCCAGCATTTT
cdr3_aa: CASRPDRGRDQPQHF

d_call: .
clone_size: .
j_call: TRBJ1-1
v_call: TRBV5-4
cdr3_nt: TGTGCCAGCAGCCGGGGGGAGAGGAACACTGAAGCTTTCTTT
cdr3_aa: CASSRGERNTEAFF

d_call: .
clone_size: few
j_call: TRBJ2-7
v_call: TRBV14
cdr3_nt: TGTGCCAGCAGCCAAGCCCCCCGAGGGGAGCAGTACTTC
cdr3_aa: CASSQAPRGEQYF

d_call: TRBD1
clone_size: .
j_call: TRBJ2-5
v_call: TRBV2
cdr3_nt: TGTGCCAGCAGTGTGGAACAGGGGGCGGGAGAGACCCAGTACTTC
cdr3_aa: CASSVEQGAGETQYF

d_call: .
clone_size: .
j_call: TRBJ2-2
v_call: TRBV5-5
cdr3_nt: TGTGCCAGCAGCCCAACCGGGACTCTCCGAGTCGGGGAGCTGTTTTTT
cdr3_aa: CASSPTGTLRVGELFF

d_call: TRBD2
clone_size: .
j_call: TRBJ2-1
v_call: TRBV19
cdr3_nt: TGTGCCAGTAGTTCTCGGACTAGAACCTCCTACAATGAGCAGTTCTTC
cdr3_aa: CASSSRTRTSYNEQFF

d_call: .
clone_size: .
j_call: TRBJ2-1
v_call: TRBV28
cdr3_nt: TGTGCCAGCAGTTGGAGGGGGCCACTATACAATGAGCAGTTCTTC
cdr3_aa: CASSWRGPLYNEQFF